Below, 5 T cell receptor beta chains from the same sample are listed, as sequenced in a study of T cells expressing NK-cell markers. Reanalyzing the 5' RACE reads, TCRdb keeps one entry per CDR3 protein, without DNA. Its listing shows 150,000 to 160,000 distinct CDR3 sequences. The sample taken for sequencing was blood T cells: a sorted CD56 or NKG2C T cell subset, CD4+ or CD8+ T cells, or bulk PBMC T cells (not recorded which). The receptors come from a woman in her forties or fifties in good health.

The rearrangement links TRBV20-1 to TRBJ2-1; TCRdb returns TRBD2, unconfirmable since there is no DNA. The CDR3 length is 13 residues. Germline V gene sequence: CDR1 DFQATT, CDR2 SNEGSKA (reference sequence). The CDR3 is CSASGTGYNEQFF.

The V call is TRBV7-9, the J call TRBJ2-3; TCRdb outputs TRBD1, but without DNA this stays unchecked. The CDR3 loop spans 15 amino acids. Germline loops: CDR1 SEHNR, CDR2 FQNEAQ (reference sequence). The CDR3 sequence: CASSVGTASTDTQYF.

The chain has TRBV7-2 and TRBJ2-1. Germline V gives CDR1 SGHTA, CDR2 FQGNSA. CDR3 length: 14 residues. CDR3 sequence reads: CASSLVARNNEQFF.

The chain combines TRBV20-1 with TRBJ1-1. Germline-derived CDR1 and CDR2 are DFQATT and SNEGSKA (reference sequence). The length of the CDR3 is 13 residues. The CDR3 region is CSAETGGLSEAFF.

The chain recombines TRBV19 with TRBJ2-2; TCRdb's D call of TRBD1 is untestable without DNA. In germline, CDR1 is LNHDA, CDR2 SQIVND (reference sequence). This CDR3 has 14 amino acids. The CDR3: CASTIPGGTGELFF.